This TCR beta chain was recorded in a study of blood T cell repertoires in COVID-19. With 4 bases clipped from V and 2 bases from J, the junction kept 5 bases outside the gene matches. Per the germline V gene, CDR1 is MGHRA and CDR2 is YSYEKL. CDR3 length equals 15 residues. Measured with immunoSEQ multiplex PCR; TCRdb has only the in-frame clones, and not every one. Among 200,000 to 300,000 clones, about nine tenths were seen once, and the ten largest hold about 0.79%. This rearrangement joins TRBV4-1 to TRBJ1-5; 7 positions match TRBD1. The sequence was collected from a man aged 25-45 years with COVID-19, enrolled during active disease. The sample was peripheral blood. CDR3 sequence: CASSLRTGGNQPQHF. DNA of the CDR3: TGCGCCAGCAGCCTTCGGACAGGCGGCAATCAGCCCCAGCATTTT.